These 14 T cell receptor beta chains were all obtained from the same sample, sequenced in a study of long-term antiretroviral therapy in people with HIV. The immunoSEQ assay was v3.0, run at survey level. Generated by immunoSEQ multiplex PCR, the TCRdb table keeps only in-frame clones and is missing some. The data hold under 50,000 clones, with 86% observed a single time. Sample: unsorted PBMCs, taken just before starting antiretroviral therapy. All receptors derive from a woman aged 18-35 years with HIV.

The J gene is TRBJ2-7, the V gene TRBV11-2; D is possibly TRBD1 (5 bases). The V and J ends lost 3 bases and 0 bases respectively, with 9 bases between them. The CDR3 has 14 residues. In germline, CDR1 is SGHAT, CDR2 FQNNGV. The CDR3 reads CASSFQTASYEQYF. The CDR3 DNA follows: TGTGCCAGCAGCTTCCAGACAGCCTCCTACGAGCAGTACTTC.

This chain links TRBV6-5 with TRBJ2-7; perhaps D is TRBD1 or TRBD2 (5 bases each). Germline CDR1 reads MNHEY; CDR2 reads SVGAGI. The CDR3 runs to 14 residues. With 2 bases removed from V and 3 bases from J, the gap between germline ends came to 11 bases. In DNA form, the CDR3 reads TGTGCCAGCAGTTACCCGGGACGGCGCTACGAGCAGTACTTC. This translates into CASSYPGRRYEQYF.

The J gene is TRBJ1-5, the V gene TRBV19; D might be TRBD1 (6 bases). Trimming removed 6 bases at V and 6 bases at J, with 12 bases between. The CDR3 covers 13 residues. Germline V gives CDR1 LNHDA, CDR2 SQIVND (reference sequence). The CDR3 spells CASSTGYGQPQHF. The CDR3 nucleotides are TGTGCCAGTAGCACAGGGTACGGTCAGCCCCAGCATTTT.

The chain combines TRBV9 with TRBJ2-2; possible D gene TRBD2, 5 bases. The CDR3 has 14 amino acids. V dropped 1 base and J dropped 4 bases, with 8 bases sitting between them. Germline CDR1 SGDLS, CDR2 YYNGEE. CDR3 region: CASSVTGGTGELFF. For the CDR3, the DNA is TGTGCCAGCAGCGTAACCGGAGGCACCGGGGAGCTGTTTTTT.

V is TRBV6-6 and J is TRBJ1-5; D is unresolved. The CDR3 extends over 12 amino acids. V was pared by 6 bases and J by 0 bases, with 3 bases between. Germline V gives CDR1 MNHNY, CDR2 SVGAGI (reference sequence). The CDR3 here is CASRDSNQPQHF. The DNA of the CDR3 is TGTGCCAGCAGGGATAGCAATCAGCCCCAGCATTTT.

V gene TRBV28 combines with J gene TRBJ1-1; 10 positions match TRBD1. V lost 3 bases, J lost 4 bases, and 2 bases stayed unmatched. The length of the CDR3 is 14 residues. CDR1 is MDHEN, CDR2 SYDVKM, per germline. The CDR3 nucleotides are TGTGCCAGCAGTTTTAGACAGGGGGCCACTGAAGCTTTCTTT. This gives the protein CASSFRQGATEAFF.

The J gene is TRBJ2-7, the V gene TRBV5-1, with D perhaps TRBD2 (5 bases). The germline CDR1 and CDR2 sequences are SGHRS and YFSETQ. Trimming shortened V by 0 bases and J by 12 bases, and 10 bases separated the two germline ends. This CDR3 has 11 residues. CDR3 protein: CASSLGELRYF. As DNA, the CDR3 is TGCGCCAGCAGCTTGGGGGAGTTAAGGTACTTC.

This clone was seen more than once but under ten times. This chain's CDR3 is CASSTGLYEQYF. In nucleotides, the CDR3 is TGTGCCAGTAGTACCGGACTCTACGAGCAGTACTTC. This chain connects TRBV19 to TRBJ2-7; maybe TRBD2 (5 bases). Trimming cost V 4 bases and J 3 bases, with 7 bases left between them. The CDR3 loop spans 12 amino acids. CDR1 and CDR2 (germline): LNHDA, SQIVND (reference sequence).

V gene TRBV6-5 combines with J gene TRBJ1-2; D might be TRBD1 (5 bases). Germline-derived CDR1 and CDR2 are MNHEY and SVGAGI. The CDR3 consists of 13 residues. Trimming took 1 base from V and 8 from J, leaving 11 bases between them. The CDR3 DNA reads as TGTGCCAGCAGTTACTTGGGGGTACTGGGCTACACCTTC. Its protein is CASSYLGVLGYTF.

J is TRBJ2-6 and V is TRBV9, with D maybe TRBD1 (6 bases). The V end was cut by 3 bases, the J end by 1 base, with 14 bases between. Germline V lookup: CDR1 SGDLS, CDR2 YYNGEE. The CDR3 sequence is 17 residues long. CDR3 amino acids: CASSEGDRPSGANVLTF. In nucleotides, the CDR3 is TGTGCCAGCAGCGAGGGGGACCGGCCTTCTGGGGCCAACGTCCTGACTTTC.

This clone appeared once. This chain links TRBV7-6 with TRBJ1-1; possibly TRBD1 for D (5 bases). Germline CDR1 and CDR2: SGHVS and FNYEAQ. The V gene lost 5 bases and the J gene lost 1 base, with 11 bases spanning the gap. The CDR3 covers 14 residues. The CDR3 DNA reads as TGTGCCAGCAGCCCGGGGACGGCGAACACTGAAGCTTTCTTT. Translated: CASSPGTANTEAFF.

In DNA form, the CDR3 reads TGTGCCACCCTCCTACTAGGAGAGGATGAGCAGTTCTTC. Residues: CATLLLGEDEQFF. This chain connects TRBV28 to TRBJ2-1, with D possibly TRBD2 on 5 matching bases. Per germline, CDR1 MDHEN and CDR2 SYDVKM. Trimming cost V 10 bases and J 8 bases, with 18 bases left between them. The CDR3 totals 13 residues.

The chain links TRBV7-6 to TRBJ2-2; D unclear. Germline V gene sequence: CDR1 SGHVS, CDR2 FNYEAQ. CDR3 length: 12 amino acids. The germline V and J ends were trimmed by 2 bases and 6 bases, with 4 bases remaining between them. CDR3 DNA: TGTGCCAGCAGCTTAATTCCCGGGGAGCTGTTTTTT. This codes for CASSLIPGELFF.

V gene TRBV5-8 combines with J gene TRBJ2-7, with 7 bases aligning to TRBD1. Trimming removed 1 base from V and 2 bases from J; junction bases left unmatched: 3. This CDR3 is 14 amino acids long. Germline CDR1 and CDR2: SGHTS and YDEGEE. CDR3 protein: CASSLRGRPYEQYF. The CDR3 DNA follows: TGTGCCAGCAGCTTGAGGGGGCGCCCCTACGAGCAGTACTTC.